This entry describes one T cell receptor (beta chain). The antigen is undetermined. V was clipped by 3 bases and J by 5 bases, with 15 bases between them. The CDR3 spans 14 residues. The germline V gene has CDR1 SGHDT and CDR2 YYEEEE. These data are taken from a study of cytotoxic CD8 clonotypes in ibrutinib-treated CLL. Findings of the study overall: Baseline clonality was higher than in age-matched healthy donors and moved in step with circulating CD8+ T-cell counts.

Sequenced by immunoSEQ multiplex PCR; TCRdb stores in-frame clones only, minus some. The sample shows about 86,000 clones, 85% to 90% of them seen only once. The origin of this receptor is a human donor with chronic lymphocytic leukemia. The sample consisted of PBMCs, taken before ibrutinib treatment. This rearrangement joins TRBV5-6 to TRBJ2-7, with D hard to call. CDR3 sequence (DNA): TGTGCCAGCAGCTCCCTCTCGTTAGCCAACGAGCAGTACTTC. Protein: CASSSLSLANEQYF. The whole variable domain, filled in from reference TRBV5-6 and TRBJ2-7, reads DAGVTQSPTHLIKTRGQQVTLRCSPKSGHDTVSWYQQALGQGPQFIFQYYEEEERQRGNFPDRFSGHQFPNYSSELNVNALLLGDSALYLCASSSLSLANEQYFGPGTRLTVT.